The rows below give T cell receptor beta chains drawn from one sample of a study of tumor and adjacent non-tumor tissue in lung cancer. MiXCR, applied by TCRdb to the multiplex PCR reads, yields one record per CDR3 protein. The sample has 200,000 or so distinct CDR3 sequences, roughly 70% seen once. Sequencing was done on a sample of lung tumor tissue. The receptors shown here come from a man aged 60 to 69 with non-small cell lung cancer. Each CDR3 is given with its conserved first and last residue. A D gene is named only where the DNA matches it firmly. Clone size appears in some rows only: once, few, many, or a class for an expanded clone.

cdr3_nt	cdr3_aa	d_call	v_call	clone_size	cdr3_length	j_call
TGTGCCAGCAGCTTGACCAATAATGAAAAACTGTTTTTT	CASSLTNNEKLFF	-	TRBV11-3	once	13	TRBJ1-4
TGTGCCAGCAGTATCGACGGGTACAGGGGGACAGATACGCAGTATTTT	CASSIDGYRGTDTQYF	TRBD1	TRBV28	-	16	TRBJ2-3
TGTGCCAGCAGCCAAACAGGGGTCAAAGTGACCCAGTACTTC	CASSQTGVKVTQYF	TRBD1	TRBV4-2	-	14	TRBJ2-5
TGCGCCAGCAGCCAGGTACGAATCGGGGAGCTGTTTTTT	CASSQVRIGELFF	-	TRBV4-1	-	13	TRBJ2-2
TGCGCCGGCAGTGACACTTCGAGCTCCTACGAGCAGTACTTC	CAGSDTSSSYEQYF	-	TRBV10-1	few	14	TRBJ2-7
TGTAGTGTTTTGACTAGCGGGTTCTCCCACAAGCAGTACTTC	CSVLTSGFSHKQYF	TRBD2	TRBV20-1	-	14	TRBJ2-7
TGTGTCAGCAGCTTAGACTTAGGGGGTCAGTTCTTC	CVSSLDLGGQFF	-	TRBV11-2	-	12	TRBJ2-1
TGTGCTAGCAGTTTAGGTACGGGGTTCAATGAGCAGTTCTTT	CASSLGTGFNEQFF	-	TRBV12-3/TRBV12-4	-	14	TRBJ2-1
TGTGCCAGCAGTGCCCGACTAGCGGGGTTTATACAAGAGACCCAGTACTTC	CASSARLAGFIQETQYF	TRBD2	TRBV25-1	-	17	TRBJ2-5
TGTGCCAGCAGCTACGTCACGACACCTACCTTTACCTACGAGCAATACTTC	CASSYVTTPTFTYEQYF	-	TRBV11-2	-	17	TRBJ2-7
TGTGCCAACAGCTTGGGGCTAGGGGACTTCAGCTCCTACAATGAGCAGTTCTTC	CANSLGLGDFSSYNEQFF	-	TRBV5-1	-	18	TRBJ2-1
TGTGCCAGCAGTCCTGGGACTAGCGGTGAGCAGTTCTTC	CASSPGTSGEQFF	TRBD2	TRBV12-3/TRBV12-4	many	13	TRBJ2-1
TGCGCCAGCAGTGCCCCTCCACACACAGATACGCAGTATTTT	CASSAPPHTDTQYF	-	TRBV10-2	-	14	TRBJ2-3
TGTGCCAGCACCCCGACAGGGACCTACGAGCAGTACTTC	CASTPTGTYEQYF	TRBD1	TRBV12-3/TRBV12-4	-	13	TRBJ2-7
TGCGCCAGCAGTGGGGTTAGCGAGATTACCTACGAGCAGTATTTC	CASSGVSEITYEQYF	-	TRBV10-2	-	15	TRBJ2-7
TGCAGTGCTAGGGACAACAGGGGCAGGACCCAGTACTTC	CSARDNRGRTQYF	TRBD1	TRBV20-1	-	13	TRBJ2-5
TGTGCCAGCAGTGGGACTAGCGGGTGGGATACGCAGTATTTT	CASSGTSGWDTQYF	TRBD2	TRBV28	-	14	TRBJ2-3
TGTGCCAGCAGTTACGGGGGCCACACAGATACGCAGTATTTT	CASSYGGHTDTQYF	-	TRBV6-5	many	14	TRBJ2-3
TGTGCCAGCAGTGGGGAACAGAACTATGGCTACACATTC	CASSGEQNYGYTF	-	TRBV12-3/TRBV12-4	-	13	TRBJ1-2
TGCAGTGCTAGAATTGATAACCTCTACGAGCAGTACTTC	CSARIDNLYEQYF	-	TRBV20-1	-	13	TRBJ2-7
TGCGCCAGCAGCCAGAACAGGGGGAGTCATGGCTACACCTTC	CASSQNRGSHGYTF	TRBD1	TRBV4-1	few	14	TRBJ1-2
TGTGCTGGTGGCCCAGGGGGTAGCGGGAGTAGCACCGGGGAGCTGTTTTTT	CAGGPGGSGSSTGELFF	TRBD2	TRBV12-5	-	17	TRBJ2-2
TGCAGTGCTGCCCGACAAGGAGCCTACGAGCAGTACTTC	CSAARQGAYEQYF	-	TRBV20-1	-	13	TRBJ2-7
TGTGCCAGCAGATCTACAGCGCATAACAATCAGCCCCAGCATTTT	CASRSTAHNNQPQHF	-	TRBV5-6	-	15	TRBJ1-5
TGTGCCGCCCAGGGGGCAGGAGAGACCCAGTACTTC	CAAQGAGETQYF	TRBD1	TRBV19	-	12	TRBJ2-5
TGCGCCAGCGGGACAGGTGATTGGAATGAGCAGTTCTTC	CASGTGDWNEQFF	TRBD1	TRBV10-1	many	13	TRBJ2-1
TGTGCCAGCAGCTCCCTTGGACAGGGGTCCTACGAGCAGTACTTC	CASSSLGQGSYEQYF	TRBD1	TRBV7-9	-	15	TRBJ2-7
TGTGCCAGCAGCTCAGCCCTAGCGGGATCCCTTTATAATGAGCAGTTCTTC	CASSSALAGSLYNEQFF	TRBD2	TRBV7-9	-	17	TRBJ2-1
TGTAGTGCTGGATCGGACAGGGCCGCAACTAATGAAAAACTGTTTTTT	CSAGSDRAATNEKLFF	TRBD1	TRBV20-1	-	16	TRBJ1-4
TGTGGCAGCAGTCTCGGACAACTTGAAGCTTTCTTT	CGSSLGQLEAFF	-	TRBV7-9	once	12	TRBJ1-1
TGCAGTGCTAGCCCCAGCGGCCTCACCGGGGAGCTGTTTTTT	CSASPSGLTGELFF	-	TRBV20-1	few	14	TRBJ2-2
TGTGCCAGCTCCATCGAACTATATAACACCGGGGAGCTGTTTTTT	CASSIELYNTGELFF	-	TRBV5-4	-	15	TRBJ2-2
TGTACCAGCGGTTTGATTGAGGGAGTGAACACTGAAGCTTTCTTT	CTSGLIEGVNTEAFF	-	TRBV12-3/TRBV12-4	-	15	TRBJ1-1
TGTGTCGGAAGTTTTTCACAGGGTTTTCAGCCCCAGCATTTT	CVGSFSQGFQPQHF	-	TRBV12-3/TRBV12-4	-	14	TRBJ1-5
TGTGCCAGCAGCCAAGGACATACCTACGAGCAGTACTTC	CASSQGHTYEQYF	-	TRBV4-2	many	13	TRBJ2-7
TGTGCCAGCAGCCCCGGGACCGCGGCTTGTAACTATGGCTACACCTTC	CASSPGTAACNYGYTF	-	TRBV11-3	-	16	TRBJ1-2
TGCGCCAGCAGCCAAGATTTTAGCGGGAGCGATGAGCAGTTCTTC	CASSQDFSGSDEQFF	TRBD2	TRBV4-3	-	15	TRBJ2-1
TGCAGCGTAGAAAAGGGGGACACGGTCACAGAGGAACTGTTTTTT	CSVEKGDTVTEELFF	-	TRBV29-1	-	15	TRBJ2-2
TGTGTCAGCAGTTTAGCGGGGGGGTACAATGAGCAGTTCTTC	CVSSLAGGYNEQFF	TRBD2	TRBV11-2	-	14	TRBJ2-1
TGTGACAGCAGCTTGTTGACAGGGAGGAGTGAGCAGTTCTTC	CDSSLLTGRSEQFF	-	TRBV5-4	-	14	TRBJ2-1
TGTGCCAGTAGCTTAGCCGGACCGGTGGGAAGGCTGTTTTTT	CASSLAGPVGRLFF	-	TRBV11-3	-	14	TRBJ2-2
TGCGCCAGCAGCCCCTCTCCCACGGCCCCCCCAGATACGCAGTATTTT	CASSPSPTAPPDTQYF	-	TRBV5-1	-	16	TRBJ2-3
TGCGCCAACAGCCGATCTCGATGGAATAGCAGCCACAATAAGCAGTTCTTC	CANSRSRWNSSHNKQFF	-	TRBV4-3	-	17	TRBJ2-1
TGTGCCAGCAGCACCAGGACTAGCATAAAAGAGACCCAGTACTTC	CASSTRTSIKETQYF	TRBD2	TRBV11-3	-	15	TRBJ2-5
TGTGCCAGCAATCTGATATCCTACGAGCAGTACTTC	CASNLISYEQYF	-	TRBV6-2/TRBV6-3	-	12	TRBJ2-7
TGCACCGGCAGCCAAGGCAGGGAGGGCTATGGCTACACCTTC	CTGSQGREGYGYTF	-	TRBV4-1	-	14	TRBJ1-2
TGTGCCAGCACCGAGGGGACGGATACGCAGTATTTT	CASTEGTDTQYF	-	TRBV6-1	-	12	TRBJ2-3
TGTGCCAGCAGCTTGAATAGGGGCGCGTATAATTCACCCCTCCACTTT	CASSLNRGAYNSPLHF	-	TRBV5-4	few	16	TRBJ1-6
TGTGCCAGCAATCTGGGACAGAACACTGGAGCTTTCTTT	CASNLGQNTGAFF	TRBD1	TRBV6-6	-	13	TRBJ1-1
TGCGCCAGGAGTGAGTCAGGGCAGGGGAGGGGTGAGCAGTTCTTC	CARSESGQGRGEQFF	-	TRBV10-2	-	15	TRBJ2-1
TGCGCCAGCAGCTTGGAAGGGACTAATAACAATGAGCAGTTCTTC	CASSLEGTNNNEQFF	TRBD2	TRBV5-1	-	15	TRBJ2-1
TGTGCCAGCAGCATAGATCTGGACAGCTACGATCAGTACTTC	CASSIDLDSYDQYF	-	TRBV11-3	once	14	TRBJ2-7
TGCGCCAGCAGCTCGGGACTTCAGACAGCTTTCTTT	CASSSGLQTAFF	-	TRBV5-1	-	12	TRBJ1-1
TGTGCCAGCAGCGAGGGGCCTTATCGGGTTCAGTCCCAGCATTTT	CASSEGPYRVQSQHF	-	TRBV5-5	once	15	TRBJ1-5
TGCGCCAGCAGCCAAGGTTTCGAGGTCGCTAACTATGGCTACACCTTC	CASSQGFEVANYGYTF	-	TRBV4-1	many	16	TRBJ1-2
TGCGCCAGCAGCCAAGAACAACAGCGGGAGCAGTACTTC	CASSQEQQREQYF	-	TRBV4-1	many	13	TRBJ2-7
TGTGCCAACAGATATGGCGGGGAGCTGTTTTTT	CANRYGGELFF	-	TRBV12-3/TRBV12-4	-	11	TRBJ2-2